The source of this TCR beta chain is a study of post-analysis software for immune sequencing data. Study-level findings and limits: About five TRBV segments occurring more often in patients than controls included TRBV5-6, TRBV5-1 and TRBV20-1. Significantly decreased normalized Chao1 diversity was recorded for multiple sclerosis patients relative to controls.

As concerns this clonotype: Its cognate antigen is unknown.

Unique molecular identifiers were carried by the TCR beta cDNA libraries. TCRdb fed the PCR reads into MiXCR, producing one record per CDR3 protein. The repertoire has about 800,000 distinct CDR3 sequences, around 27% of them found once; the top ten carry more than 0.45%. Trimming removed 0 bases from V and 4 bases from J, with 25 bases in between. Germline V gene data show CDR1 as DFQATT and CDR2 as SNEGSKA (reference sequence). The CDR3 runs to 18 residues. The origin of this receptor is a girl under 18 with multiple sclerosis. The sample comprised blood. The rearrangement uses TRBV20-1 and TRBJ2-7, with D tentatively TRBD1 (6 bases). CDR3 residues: CSARDRAGAGVRIYEQYF. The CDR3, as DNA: TGCAGTGCTAGAGATCGGGCAGGGGCAGGGGTCCGGATTTACGAGCAGTACTTC.